These 21 T cell receptor beta chains were all obtained from the same sample, sequenced in a study of immune cell composition in non-small cell lung cancer. Measured with immunoSEQ multiplex PCR; TCRdb has only the in-frame clones, and not every one. Here the sample spans 2,000 to 3,000 clones, 65% to 90% being singletons. The sequenced sample was lung tumor tissue. These receptors were taken from a human donor with non-small cell lung cancer.

J is TRBJ1-5 and V is TRBV6-6; D is possibly TRBD1 (6 bases). Germline assignment: CDR1 MNHNY and CDR2 SVGAGI (reference sequence). This CDR3 region has 14 residues. V dropped 2 bases and J dropped 7 bases, with 12 bases sitting between them. CDR3 bases: TGTGCCAGCAGTTACGGGGGCCCTGACCAGCCCCAGCATTTT. Protein product: CASSYGGPDQPQHF.

The chain uses TRBV2 and TRBJ2-7; the D gene is possibly TRBD1 (8 bases). This CDR3 comprises 15 residues. Germline-derived CDR1 and CDR2 are SNHLY and FYNNEI. V was trimmed by 4 bases and J by 5 bases, leaving 18 bases between them. CDR3: CASSAQQGGLDEQYF. The CDR3 DNA reads as TGTGCCAGCAGTGCCCAACAGGGGGGGTTGGACGAGCAGTACTTC.

The V and J genes are TRBV5-8 and TRBJ2-3, with TRBD2 matching 7 bases. With V trimmed by 4 bases and J by 3 bases, 8 bases remained unmatched. The germline CDR1 and CDR2 sequences are SGHTS and YDEGEE. The CDR3 runs to 15 residues. DNA of the CDR3: TGTGCCAGCAGCCTCAGCGGGGCGGGGACAGATACGCAGTATTTT. This encodes CASSLSGAGTDTQYF.

This clone was seen a handful of times. The V and J genes are TRBV5-1 and TRBJ2-7; no clear D gene. V lost 0 bases to trimming and J lost 6 bases, with 13 bases between them. The CDR3 contains 14 residues. From germline, CDR1 is SGHRS and CDR2 YFSETQ. The CDR3 nucleotides are TGCGCCAGCAGCTTGGTCCGGGTGGGTGGCGAGCAGTACTTC. It is translated as CASSLVRVGGEQYF.

V and J are TRBV5-1 and TRBJ2-7, with 12 bases fitting TRBD2. This CDR3 contains 17 residues. Trimming took 1 base from V and 0 from J; bases not matched to a gene: 5. Germline assignment: CDR1 SGHRS and CDR2 YFSETQ. CDR3 in DNA: TGCGCCAGCAGCTTGTCTTTGACTAGCGGGAGCTCCTACGAGCAGTACTTC. This encodes CASSLSLTSGSSYEQYF.

The chain employs TRBV5-5 and TRBJ2-5, with TRBD1 identical over 7 bases. Per the germline V gene, CDR1 is SGHKS and CDR2 is YYEKEE (reference sequence). The trim removed 2 bases at V and 2 bases at J, leaving 9 bases unmatched. The CDR3 runs 16 residues. The CDR3 coding sequence is TGTGCCAGCAGCTTATATGCCCGGGGACAGCAAGAGACCCAGTACTTC. This translates into CASSLYARGQQETQYF.

The sample holds one count of this clone. The chain is built from TRBV6-1 and TRBJ1-5; D possibly corresponds to TRBD1 (6 bases). CDR3 length: 16 amino acids. The V gene's germline CDR1 is MNHNS and CDR2 SASEGT. The V and J ends lost 2 bases and 3 bases respectively, with 14 bases between them. The CDR3 DNA sequence: TGTGCCAGCAGTGAAAGGGGAACAGGGTACAATCAGCCCCAGCATTTT. This sequence encodes CASSERGTGYNQPQHF.

The CDR3 nucleotides read TGCAGCGTGCTGGGACAGGGCTACGAGCAGTACTTC. This translates into CSVLGQGYEQYF. The chain employs TRBV29-1 and TRBJ2-7, with TRBD1 matching over 9 bases. The germline V gene has CDR1 SQVTM and CDR2 ANQGSEA. The CDR3 is made up of 12 amino acids. V was clipped by 6 bases and J by 3 bases; unmatched bases: 3.

The genes are TRBV19 and TRBJ2-7, with 7 bases that match TRBD1. Germline assignment: CDR1 LNHDA and CDR2 SQIVND (reference sequence). The CDR3 runs 19 residues. The V and J ends lost 3 bases and 2 bases, in that order; junction bases with no gene match: 19. This CDR3 reads CASSIWGQLFPLVPYEQYF. CDR3 in DNA: TGTGCCAGTAGTATTTGGGGACAGCTTTTCCCTCTAGTCCCCTACGAGCAGTACTTC.

This chain links TRBV28 with TRBJ1-2, with D perhaps matching TRBD1 (5 bases). CDR1 is MDHEN, CDR2 SYDVKM, per germline. Trimming cost V 2 bases and J 4 bases, with 11 bases left between them. This CDR3 has 14 residues. The CDR3 sequence is CASSLSSGIYGYTF. The CDR3 region has the DNA TGTGCCAGCAGTTTAAGTTCAGGGATCTATGGCTACACCTTC.

The chain is built from TRBV5-1 and TRBJ2-5, with D perhaps TRBD2 (5 bases). Germline assignment: CDR1 SGHRS and CDR2 YFSETQ. Trimming removed 0 bases from V and 5 bases from J, with 11 bases in between. The length of the CDR3 is 14 residues. CDR3 amino acids: CASSLAGGWETQYF. The CDR3, as DNA: TGCGCCAGCAGCTTGGCCGGAGGATGGGAGACCCAGTACTTC. The full variable domain, with the rest looked up from reference TRBV5-1 and TRBJ2-5, is KAGVTQTPRYLIKTRGQQVTLSCSPISGHRSVSWYQQTPGQGLQFLFEYFSETQRNKGNFPGRFSGRQFSNSRSEMNVSTLELGDSALYLCASSLAGGWETQYFGPGTRLLVL.

This chain uses TRBV15 with TRBJ2-7; TRBD2 aligns across 7 bases. The CDR3 runs to 16 residues. V lost 0 bases, J lost 1 base, and 6 bases stayed unmatched. Germline lookup yields CDR1 LNHNV and CDR2 YYDKDF (reference sequence). For the CDR3, the DNA is TGTGCCACCAGCAGAGATCGCGCTAGCGGTTCCTACGAGCAGTACTTC. Residues: CATSRDRASGSYEQYF.

V and J are TRBV5-1 and TRBJ1-3; 8 bases fit TRBD1. The length of the CDR3 is 14 residues. Trimming at V came to 0 bases and at J to 8 bases, leaving 4 bases not matched to a gene. Germline V CDR1 and CDR2: SGHRS, YFSETQ. The CDR3 bases are TGCGCCAGCAGCTTGGCCACAGGGGGAGACACCATATATTTT. Protein sequence: CASSLATGGDTIYF.

This chain links TRBV7-9 with TRBJ2-7; 9 positions agree with TRBD2. Germline V gene sequence: CDR1 SEHNR, CDR2 FQNEAQ (reference sequence). Trimming took 5 bases from V and 2 from J; bases not matched to a gene: 13. CDR3 length equals 17 residues. The CDR3 reads CASSPTMGAGGTYEQYF. The CDR3 DNA reads as TGTGCCAGCAGCCCGACGATGGGAGCGGGAGGTACCTACGAGCAGTACTTC. Full variable domain (missing parts from reference TRBV7-9 and TRBJ2-7): DTGVSQNPRHKITKRGQNVTFRCDPISEHNRLYWYRQTLGQGPEFLTYFQNEAQLEKSRLLSDRFSAERPKGSFSTLEIQRTEQGDSAMYLCASSPTMGAGGTYEQYFGPGTRLTVT.

The rearrangement joins TRBV6-5 to TRBJ1-3; D gene ambiguous. CDR3 length: 15 residues. With 4 bases removed from V and 2 bases from J, the gap between germline ends came to 12 bases. Germline V gives CDR1 MNHEY, CDR2 SVGAGI. The CDR3 nucleotides are TGTGCCAGCAGTTTATCAGGTTTTCCTGGAAACACCATATATTTT. It encodes CASSLSGFPGNTIYF.

This rearrangement joins TRBV19 to TRBJ1-2, with unresolved D. Trimming pared 2 bases from V and 0 bases from J, leaving 13 bases between. CDR1 is LNHDA, CDR2 SQIVND, per germline (reference sequence). This CDR3 is built from 16 residues. The CDR3 sequence: CASSISGRGANYGYTF. As DNA, the CDR3 is TGTGCCAGTAGTATAAGTGGCCGGGGAGCTAACTATGGCTACACCTTC.

The V call is TRBV18, the J call TRBJ2-4; D is possibly TRBD1 (6 bases). The CDR3 length is 17 residues. The germline CDR1 and CDR2 sequences are KGHSH and LQKENI. V lost 0 bases, J lost 7 bases, and 19 bases lay in between. CDR3 amino acids: CASSPPFSDRSRNIQYF. For the CDR3, the DNA is TGTGCCAGCTCACCACCATTTTCAGACAGGAGTCGGAACATTCAGTACTTC.

The chain links TRBV7-2 to TRBJ2-2, with TRBD1 as a possible D gene (6 bases). The CDR3 length is 14 residues. Germline CDR1 SGHTA, CDR2 FQGNSA. V lost 6 bases, J lost 5 bases, and 13 bases lay in between. This chain's CDR3 is CASSQGRRTGELFF. In DNA, the CDR3 is TGTGCCAGCAGTCAGGGGCGTCGGACCGGGGAGCTGTTTTTT.

The chain carries TRBV9 and TRBJ2-3; D is unclear. Germline CDR1 and CDR2: SGDLS and YYNGEE. V was clipped by 7 bases and J by 3 bases, with 15 bases between them. CDR3 size: 14 residues. The CDR3 nucleotides are TGTGCCAGCGGTCCTCTTACACCGACAGATACGCAGTATTTT. Encoded protein: CASGPLTPTDTQYF.

The J gene is TRBJ2-7, the V gene TRBV5-4, with 8 positions matching TRBD2. CDR3 length: 15 residues. Germline CDR1 is SGHNT and CDR2 is YYREEE (reference sequence). V lost 0 bases and J lost 7; bases outside the gene matches: 9. The CDR3 spells CASSLGRAGAREQYF. The CDR3 DNA reads as TGTGCCAGCAGCTTGGGGCGAGCGGGAGCGCGGGAGCAGTACTTC.

The chain joins TRBV5-1 to TRBJ1-1; a possible D gene is TRBD1 (5 bases). The CDR3 covers 15 residues. Per germline, CDR1 SGHRS and CDR2 YFSETQ. Trimming removed 0 bases at V and 0 bases at J, with 9 bases between. CDR3 in DNA: TGCGCCAGCAGCTTGGTACAGGCTGTGAACACTGAAGCTTTCTTT. This codes for CASSLVQAVNTEAFF.